Each of the 6 T cell receptor beta chains below was sequenced from the same sample in a study of shared clonotypes between healthy human individuals. Data came from immunoSEQ multiplex PCR; TCRdb stores just in-frame clones and leaves some out. The table shows around 1.6 million clones, with 98% occurring only once. The specimen sequenced was naive CD4+ T cells sorted from blood. Sample subset: CD45RA+ positively selected. All receptors derive from a man under 40 in good health.

The chain joins TRBV9 to TRBJ2-1; 11 bases fit TRBD2. Germline V gene data show CDR1 as SGDLS and CDR2 as YYNGEE. Losses at the gene ends were 0 bases for V and 2 bases for J; bases not matched to a gene: 4. CDR3 length: 17 amino acids. The DNA for the CDR3 is TGTGCCAGCAGCGTAGGAAAGGGACTAGCGGCCTACAATGAGCAGTTCTTC. This sequence encodes CASSVGKGLAAYNEQFF. The whole variable domain, filled in from reference TRBV9 and TRBJ2-1, reads DSGVTQTPKHLITATGQRVTLRCSPRSGDLSVYWYQQSLDQGLQFLIQYYNGEERAKGNILERFSAQQFPDLHSELNLSSLELGDSALYFCASSVGKGLAAYNEQFFGPGTRLTVL.

The genes are TRBV5-1 and TRBJ2-2, with 8 bases aligning to TRBD1. Germline V CDR1 and CDR2: SGHRS, YFSETQ. The CDR3 runs to 14 residues. V lost 10 bases and J lost 5; bases outside the gene matches: 10. The CDR3, as DNA: TGCGCCGCTAGACAGGGGACTCTTACCGGGGAGCTGTTTTTT. Translation: CAARQGTLTGELFF. The full variable domain, rest sourced from reference TRBV5-1 and TRBJ2-2, is KAGVTQTPRYLIKTRGQQVTLSCSPISGHRSVSWYQQTPGQGLQFLFEYFSETQRNKGNFPGRFSGRQFSNSRSEMNVSTLELGDSALYLCAARQGTLTGELFFGEGSRLTVL.

The chain couples TRBV5-1 to TRBJ2-5; 16 nucleotides line up with TRBD2. CDR1 and CDR2 from the germline V gene are SGHRS and YFSETQ. V shed 3 bases and J 2 bases; nucleotides not matched to a gene: 4. This CDR3 is 17 amino acids long. The DNA of the CDR3 is TGCGCCAGCAGCTCGGGACTAGCGGGAGGGTTACAAGAGACCCAGTACTTC. Protein: CASSSGLAGGLQETQYF.

CDR3 in DNA: TGTGCCAGCAGATCTGATACTAACTATGGCTACACCTTC. This encodes CASRSDTNYGYTF. This chain connects TRBV6-5 to TRBJ1-2; unclear D gene. V gave up 6 bases and J gave up 0 bases, with 8 bases separating them. Germline V gene sequence: CDR1 MNHEY, CDR2 SVGAGI. This CDR3 spans 13 amino acids.

The chain combines TRBV7-9 with TRBJ2-2; D perhaps matches TRBD1 (5 bases). V was clipped by 5 bases and J by 2 bases, with 9 bases between them. CDR1 SEHNR and CDR2 FQNEAQ come from the germline V gene (reference sequence). The CDR3 sequence is 14 residues long. The CDR3 is CASSLTVNTGELFF. The CDR3, as DNA: TGTGCCAGCAGCCTGACAGTAAACACCGGGGAGCTGTTTTTT. Full variable domain (missing parts from reference TRBV7-9 and TRBJ2-2): DTGVSQNPRHKITKRGQNVTFRCDPISEHNRLYWYRQTLGQGPEFLTYFQNEAQLEKSRLLSDRFSAERPKGSFSTLEIQRTEQGDSAMYLCASSLTVNTGELFFGEGSRLTVL.

A word on this clone: Other nucleotide sequences from this sample produce the same CDR3. The rearrangement uses TRBV11-3 and TRBJ2-7, with TRBD2 matching 12 bases. The CDR3 totals 13 residues. Germline CDR1 SGHNT, CDR2 YENEEA. Losses at the gene ends were 3 bases for V and 7 bases for J; bases not matched to a gene: 1. CDR3 nucleotide sequence: TGTGCCAGCAGCTTCGGACTAGCGGGAGAGCAGTACTTC. Its translation is CASSFGLAGEQYF.